The 28 T cell receptor beta chains reported below all come from one sample, sequenced in a study of OX40 agonist ivuxolimab in advanced cancers. Clones were sequenced by immunoSEQ multiplex PCR, and TCRdb holds only the in-frame ones, with some missing. The sample carries some 58,000 clones, 87% recorded once. Material: CD4+ or CD8+ T cells sorted from blood, obtained in a trial of the OX40 agonist ivuxolimab. All receptors come from an adult with an advanced solid tumor such as melanoma, head and neck, liver or kidney cancer.

Concerning this clone: The sample carries other DNA sequences with the same CDR3. The chain is built from TRBV5-1 and TRBJ2-2; 9 nucleotides align to TRBD2. Germline CDR1 and CDR2: SGHRS and YFSETQ. The CDR3 contains 14 residues. The trim removed 1 base at V and 6 bases at J, leaving 1 base unmatched. The CDR3 nucleotides are TGCGCCAGCAGCTTGACTAGCGGGTCCGGGGAGCTGTTTTTT. It yields the protein CASSLTSGSGELFF.

This clone occurred once. The gene calls are TRBV10-3 and TRBJ1-1; 7 bases are shared with TRBD1. The germline V gene has CDR1 ENHRY and CDR2 SYGVKD. The CDR3 is 15 amino acids. V lost 6 bases, J lost 0 bases, and 7 bases stayed unmatched. CDR3 sequence reads: CAIRARGNVNTEAFF. CDR3 nucleotides: TGTGCCATCAGGGCCAGGGGGAACGTGAACACTGAAGCTTTCTTT.

The chain is built from TRBV27 and TRBJ2-3, with TRBD2 matching 9 bases. The CDR3 has 16 residues. CDR1 MNHEY and CDR2 SMNVEV come from the germline V gene (reference sequence). Unmatched junction bases numbered 14, after V lost 5 bases and J lost 8 bases. The CDR3 nucleotides are TGTGCCAGCAGTCTCCCCTTGGCGGGAGGGCCGGGTACGCAGTATTTT. Translating gives CASSLPLAGGPGTQYF.

V usage is TRBV20-1 and J usage is TRBJ1-6; D is undetermined. Germline assignment: CDR1 DFQATT and CDR2 SNEGSKA (reference sequence). With 6 bases removed from V and 9 bases from J, the gap between germline ends came to 9 bases. This CDR3 is built from 11 residues. CDR3 amino acids: CSARLSSPLHF. DNA of the CDR3: TGCAGTGCAAGACTTAGTTCACCCCTCCACTTT.

This clone was picked up a small number of times. The chain recombines TRBV10-1 with TRBJ1-5; D gene unclear. Germline CDR1 reads WNHNN; CDR2 reads SYGVQD (reference sequence). The CDR3 consists of 13 residues. Trimming pared 5 bases from V and 2 bases from J, leaving 7 bases between. CDR3 sequence reads: CASSTEGNQPQHF. DNA of the CDR3: TGCGCCAGCAGTACGGAGGGCAATCAGCCCCAGCATTTT.

V is TRBV5-1 and J is TRBJ2-1, with TRBD2 matching over 7 bases. V gave up 4 bases and J gave up 9 bases; unmatched junction bases: 13. Germline V gene sequence: CDR1 SGHRS, CDR2 YFSETQ. The CDR3 is 15 residues long. The CDR3 is CASSRARAGVAEQFF. The CDR3 DNA sequence: TGCGCCAGCAGCCGCGCGCGGGCGGGAGTGGCTGAGCAGTTCTTC.

The chain employs TRBV5-1 and TRBJ2-1, with unresolved D. The CDR3 spans 11 residues. Germline V CDR1 and CDR2: SGHRS, YFSETQ. V was clipped by 4 bases and J by 5 bases, with 4 bases between them. This chain's CDR3 is CASSDNNEQFF. The CDR3 bases are TGCGCCAGCAGCGACAACAATGAGCAGTTCTTC.

The chain employs TRBV27 and TRBJ2-3; 7 bases match TRBD2. The CDR3 consists of 15 residues. J was trimmed by 2 bases and V by 5 bases; bases with no gene match: 7. Germline assignment: CDR1 MNHEY and CDR2 SMNVEV (reference sequence). CDR3 bases: TGTGCCAGCAGTCTCAGCGGGATCTACACAGATACGCAGTATTTT. It encodes CASSLSGIYTDTQYF.

The CDR3 region has the DNA TGTGCCTGGAGATTAGCGGGAGGGGGTGTGGAGACCCAGTACTTC. Protein product: CAWRLAGGGVETQYF. This chain links TRBV30 with TRBJ2-5, with TRBD2 identical over 11 bases. Germline lookup yields CDR1 GTSNPN and CDR2 SVGIG (reference sequence). The CDR3 consists of 15 residues. Losses at the gene ends were 3 bases for V and 5 bases for J; bases not matched to a gene: 8. Filled out from reference TRBV30 and TRBJ2-5, the complete variable domain reads SQTIHQWPATLVQPVGSPLSLECTVEGTSNPNLYWYRQAAGRGLQLLFYSVGIGQISSEVPQNLSASRPQDRQFILSSKKLLLSDSGFYLCAWRLAGGGVETQYFGPGTRLLVL.

The chain has TRBV18 and TRBJ2-2; 7 bases are a match to TRBD1. CDR3 length equals 14 residues. The V gene's germline CDR1 is KGHSH and CDR2 LQKENI. V lost 0 bases, J lost 5 bases, and 0 bases stayed unmatched. In nucleotides, the CDR3 is TGTGCCAGCTCACCACCGACAGGGACCGGGGAGCTGTTTTTT. Amino acids: CASSPPTGTGELFF.

The rearrangement uses TRBV4-1 and TRBJ2-1; D gene unclear. The CDR3 extends over 13 amino acids. Germline CDR1 and CDR2: MGHRA and YSYEKL. Trimming took off 1 base at V and 10 bases at J, with 11 bases between the two ends. DNA for the CDR3: TGCGCCAGCAGCCAAGGGGCCGATCGGGAGCAGTTCTTC. Protein: CASSQGADREQFF.

V and J are TRBV7-2 and TRBJ2-3, with D possibly matching TRBD2 (5 bases). This CDR3 contains 16 residues. V shed 2 bases and J shed 1 base, with 13 bases lying between them. Germline V gene lookup returns CDR1 SGHTA and CDR2 FQGNSA. The DNA for the CDR3 is TGTGCCAGCAGCTTACTCTTCGGGCGGGGCACAGATACGCAGTATTTT. Amino acid sequence: CASSLLFGRGTDTQYF. The full variable domain, with the rest looked up from reference TRBV7-2 and TRBJ2-3, is GAGVSQSPSNKVTEKGKDVELRCDPISGHTALYWYRQSLGQGLEFLIYFQGNSAPDKSGLPSDRFSAERTGGSVSTLTIQRTQQEDSAVYLCASSLLFGRGTDTQYFGPGTRLTVL.

The V gene is TRBV28, the J gene TRBJ1-1; D call uncertain. Germline CDR1 MDHEN, CDR2 SYDVKM. Trimming stripped 6 bases from V and 6 bases from J, with 17 bases between. This CDR3 has 14 residues. The CDR3: CASSFGGPTAEAFF. The CDR3 region has the DNA TGTGCCAGCAGCTTTGGAGGTCCGACCGCTGAAGCTTTCTTT. Full variable domain (outside the CDR3, taken from reference TRBV28 and TRBJ1-1): DVKVTQSSRYLVKRTGEKVFLECVQDMDHENMFWYRQDPGLGLRLIYFSYDVKMKEKGDIPEGYSVSREKKERFSLILESASTNQTSMYLCASSFGGPTAEAFFGQGTRLTVV.

V and J are TRBV7-9 and TRBJ2-1, with D unclear. Trimming left V 3 bases short and J 0 bases short, with 12 bases between. Germline V gene data show CDR1 as SEHNR and CDR2 as FQNEAQ (reference sequence). The CDR3 is 16 amino acids. CDR3 sequence (DNA): TGTGCCAGCAGCTTCGTCGACCGCAGCTCCTACAATGAGCAGTTCTTC. Translating it yields CASSFVDRSSYNEQFF.

The chain's CDR3 is CAWSPIGPVDTEAFF. The CDR3, as DNA: TGTGCCTGGAGTCCTATAGGCCCCGTGGACACTGAAGCTTTCTTT. The chain uses TRBV30 and TRBJ1-1; D unclear. The V end was cut by 2 bases, the J end by 3 bases, with 16 bases between. Germline V gives CDR1 GTSNPN, CDR2 SVGIG (reference sequence). The CDR3 totals 15 residues.

The chain couples TRBV19 to TRBJ2-1; D remains unclear. V shed 6 bases and J shed 4 bases, with 7 bases lying between them. This CDR3 has 12 amino acids. The V gene's germline CDR1 is LNHDA and CDR2 SQIVND (reference sequence). The CDR3 sequence is CASRGLYNEQFF. In nucleotides, the CDR3 is TGTGCCAGTAGGGGTCTGTACAATGAGCAGTTCTTC.

V and J are TRBV29-1 and TRBJ2-5; a possible D gene is TRBD1 (6 bases). CDR3 length equals 12 residues. CDR1 SQVTM and CDR2 ANQGSEA come from the germline V gene. With 8 bases removed from V and 5 bases from J, the gap between germline ends came to 15 bases. The CDR3: CSLDSPGETQYF. The CDR3 nucleotides are TGCAGCTTGGACAGTCCCGGGGAGACCCAGTACTTC. The variable domain in full, with the rest retrieved from reference TRBV29-1 and TRBJ2-5, is SAVISQKPSRDICQRGTSLTIQCQVDSQVTMMFWYRQQPGQSLTLIATANQGSEATYESGFVIDKFPISRPNLTFSTLTVSNMSPEDSSIYLCSLDSPGETQYFGPGTRLLVL.

CDR3 bases: TGCGCCAGCACCCGGACTAGCGGGAGTTTAGGAGAAATTCAGTACTTC. This encodes CASTRTSGSLGEIQYF. The chain combines TRBV5-1 with TRBJ2-4, with 13 nucleotides matching TRBD2. The CDR3 runs 16 residues. CDR1 and CDR2 (germline): SGHRS, YFSETQ. The V and J ends lost 6 bases and 10 bases, in that order; junction bases with no gene match: 13.

This chain uses TRBV19 with TRBJ2-7, with 8 bases fitting TRBD1. The CDR3 extends over 11 amino acids. V shed 8 bases and J 3 bases; nucleotides not matched to a gene: 0. Germline CDR1 reads LNHDA; CDR2 reads SQIVND (reference sequence). As DNA, the CDR3 is TGTGCCAGTGGACAGGGCTACGAGCAGTACTTC. Translation gives CASGQGYEQYF. Together with reference TRBV19 and TRBJ2-7, the CDR3 gives the full variable domain: DGGITQSPKYLFRKEGQNVTLSCEQNLNHDAMYWYRQDPGQGLRLIYYSQIVNDFQKGDIAEGYSVSREKKESFPLTVTSAQKNPTAFYLCASGQGYEQYFGPGTRLTVT.

The chain couples TRBV10-3 to TRBJ2-2; D remains unclear. This CDR3 contains 12 residues. Germline values: CDR1 ENHRY, CDR2 SYGVKD. V was trimmed by 7 bases and J by 2 bases, leaving 5 bases between them. CDR3 nucleotides: TGTGCCATCAACGGCAACACCGGGGAGCTGTTTTTT. This encodes CAINGNTGELFF.

This rearrangement joins TRBV19 to TRBJ2-4, with a tentative D call TRBD1 (5 bases). V was clipped by 2 bases and J by 7 bases, with 9 bases between them. The CDR3 runs 13 residues. The germline V gene encodes CDR1 LNHDA and CDR2 SQIVND (reference sequence). In nucleotides, the CDR3 is TGTGCCAGTAGTATAAACCAGGGCAACATTCAGTACTTC. Its protein is CASSINQGNIQYF.

The chain is built from TRBV28 and TRBJ1-6, with 7 nucleotides matching TRBD1. V lost 5 bases to trimming and J lost 7 bases; unmatched junction nucleotides: 8. The CDR3 covers 15 residues. Germline V gene data show CDR1 as MDHEN and CDR2 as SYDVKM. The CDR3 region is CASSRTLTGNSPLHF. The CDR3, as DNA: TGTGCCAGCAGTCGAACACTGACAGGGAATTCACCCCTCCACTTT.

This clone has just one count. The rearrangement uses TRBV19 and TRBJ2-5; TRBD1 agrees at 9 bases. Germline trimming cut 1 base from V and 6 bases from J; bases unmatched to any gene: 3. This CDR3 contains 14 residues. Germline assignment: CDR1 LNHDA and CDR2 SQIVND (reference sequence). The CDR3 nucleotides read TGTGCCAGTAGTATAGGGACAGGGGTGCAGACCCAGTACTTC. This codes for CASSIGTGVQTQYF.

This chain connects TRBV27 to TRBJ1-4; D not resolved. Germline CDR1 reads MNHEY; CDR2 reads SMNVEV (reference sequence). V shed 7 bases and J shed 3 bases, with 9 bases lying between them. CDR3 size: 13 residues. The chain's CDR3 is CASKTGANEKLFF. CDR3 nucleotide sequence: TGTGCCAGCAAGACGGGAGCTAATGAAAAACTGTTTTTT.

The CDR3 DNA reads TGTGCCAGTAGCTTCGGAAGAGCTGAAGCTTTCTTT. Residues: CASSFGRAEAFF. The chain uses TRBV19 and TRBJ1-1; no firm D call. Deletions cut 6 bases from V and 6 bases from J, with 11 bases between. CDR3 length equals 12 residues. Germline V gene sequence: CDR1 LNHDA, CDR2 SQIVND (reference sequence).

The rearrangement links TRBV7-3 to TRBJ2-1; a possible D gene is TRBD2 (6 bases). The CDR3 extends over 14 amino acids. The germline CDR1 and CDR2 sequences are SGHTA and FQGTGA. Trimming pared 2 bases from V and 7 bases from J, leaving 12 bases between. Written as DNA, the CDR3 is TGTGCCAGCAGCTTAGCCCTAGCGACGAATGAGCAGTTCTTC. Protein product: CASSLALATNEQFF.

V and J are TRBV2 and TRBJ1-1; the match to TRBD1 covers 8 bases. CDR1 is SNHLY, CDR2 FYNNEI, per germline. The CDR3 totals 14 residues. V gave up 5 bases and J gave up 1 base; unmatched junction bases: 3. CDR3 sequence: CASSPGGRNTEAFF. CDR3 in DNA: TGTGCCAGCAGTCCAGGGGGCAGGAACACTGAAGCTTTCTTT.

This sequence joins TRBV5-6 and TRBJ2-7; D gene unclear. The CDR3 totals 12 residues. V was shortened by 0 bases and J by 6 bases, with 7 bases between the two germline ends. Germline V gene data show CDR1 as SGHDT and CDR2 as YYEEEE. CDR3 residues: CASSLASGEQYF. As DNA, the CDR3 is TGTGCCAGCAGCTTGGCCTCCGGCGAGCAGTACTTC. The whole variable domain, remainder taken from reference TRBV5-6 and TRBJ2-7, is DAGVTQSPTHLIKTRGQQVTLRCSPKSGHDTVSWYQQALGQGPQFIFQYYEEEERQRGNFPDRFSGHQFPNYSSELNVNALLLGDSALYLCASSLASGEQYFGPGTRLTVT.